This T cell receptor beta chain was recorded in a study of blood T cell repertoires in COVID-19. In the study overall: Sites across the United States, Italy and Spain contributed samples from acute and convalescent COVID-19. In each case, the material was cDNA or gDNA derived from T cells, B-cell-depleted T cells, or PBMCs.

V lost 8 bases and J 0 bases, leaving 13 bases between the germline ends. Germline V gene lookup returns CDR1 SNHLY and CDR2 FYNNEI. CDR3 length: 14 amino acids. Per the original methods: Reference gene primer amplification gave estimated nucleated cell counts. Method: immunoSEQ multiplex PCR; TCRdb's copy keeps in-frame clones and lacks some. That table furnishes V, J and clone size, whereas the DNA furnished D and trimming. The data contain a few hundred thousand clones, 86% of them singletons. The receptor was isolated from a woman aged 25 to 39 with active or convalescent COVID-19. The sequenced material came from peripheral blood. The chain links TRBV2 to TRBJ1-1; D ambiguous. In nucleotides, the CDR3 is TGTGCCAGCGATGCTCAGGCAGTGAACACTGAAGCTTTCTTT. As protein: CASDAQAVNTEAFF.